The rows below give T cell receptor beta chains drawn from one sample of a study of cytomegalovirus exposure and HLA in healthy donors. Libraries were prepared by immunoSEQ multiplex PCR; TCRdb keeps only in-frame clonotypes and omits some of them. The record lists around 80,000 clones, of which the ten most abundant hold about 0.82%. Sample: PBMCs. The receptors derive from a boy aged 5-17 years in good health and CMV-seronegative. Each CDR3 is given with its conserved first and last residue. Fields, in order: D gene, V gene, J gene, CDR3 protein, CDR3 DNA. D genes are given only for firm matches.

D gene: NA; V gene: TRBV7-8; J gene: TRBJ1-5; CDR3 protein: CASSLAMQGYSNQPQHF; CDR3 DNA: TGTGCCAGCAGCTTGGCGATGCAGGGATATAGCAATCAGCCCCAGCATTTT
D gene: NA; V gene: TRBV4-1; J gene: TRBJ1-1; CDR3 protein: CASRGDPGAMNTEAFF; CDR3 DNA: TGCGCCAGCAGAGGTGACCCGGGAGCGATGAACACTGAAGCTTTCTTT
D gene: NA; V gene: TRBV4-2; J gene: TRBJ2-7; CDR3 protein: CASSPQQESYEQYF; CDR3 DNA: TGTGCCAGCAGCCCCCAACAGGAAAGCTACGAGCAGTACTTC
D gene: NA; V gene: TRBV5-4; J gene: TRBJ2-3; CDR3 protein: CASSLYREASTDTQYF; CDR3 DNA: TGTGCCAGCAGCTTGTACCGAGAAGCGAGCACAGATACGCAGTATTTT
D gene: TRBD2; V gene: TRBV7-2; J gene: TRBJ2-3; CDR3 protein: CASLRGGGGRADTQYF; CDR3 DNA: TGTGCCAGCCTTAGAGGCGGGGGGGGCCGTGCAGATACGCAGTATTTT
D gene: NA; V gene: TRBV4-2; J gene: TRBJ1-4; CDR3 protein: CASSQEPGYNEKLFF; CDR3 DNA: TGTGCCAGCAGCCAAGAACCAGGGTATAATGAAAAACTGTTTTTT
D gene: TRBD1; V gene: TRBV5-1; J gene: TRBJ2-3; CDR3 protein: CASSLVAQGANTQYF; CDR3 DNA: TGCGCCAGCAGCTTGGTTGCGCAGGGGGCTAATACGCAGTATTTT
D gene: NA; V gene: TRBV7-6; J gene: TRBJ1-6; CDR3 protein: CASSLRSVRDKGISPLHF; CDR3 DNA: TGTGCCAGCAGCTTAAGATCGGTCCGGGACAAAGGGATCTCACCCCTCCACTTT
D gene: TRBD2; V gene: TRBV7-9; J gene: TRBJ2-1; CDR3 protein: CASSLPGGQYNEQFF; CDR3 DNA: TGTGCCAGCAGCTTACCGGGGGGGCAGTACAATGAGCAGTTCTTC
D gene: TRBD1; V gene: TRBV4-3; J gene: TRBJ1-6; CDR3 protein: CASSQDPDRVGNSPLHF; CDR3 DNA: TGCGCCAGCAGCCAAGACCCGGACAGGGTCGGAAATTCACCCCTCCACTTT
D gene: NA; V gene: TRBV7-2; J gene: TRBJ2-1; CDR3 protein: CASNTGGGALGLNEQFF; CDR3 DNA: TGTGCCAGTAACACCGGAGGGGGGGCCCTAGGCCTCAATGAGCAGTTCTTC
D gene: NA; V gene: TRBV19; J gene: TRBJ1-1; CDR3 protein: CASSMSGRMNTEAFF; CDR3 DNA: TGTGCCAGTAGTATGAGCGGTAGGATGAACACTGAGGCTTTCTTT
D gene: NA; V gene: TRBV7-8; J gene: TRBJ1-5; CDR3 protein: CASSPTGLDQPQHF; CDR3 DNA: TGTGCCAGCAGCCCGACAGGCCTTGATCAGCCCCAGCATTTT
D gene: TRBD2; V gene: TRBV2; J gene: TRBJ2-2; CDR3 protein: CASRTLAGGTGELFF; CDR3 DNA: TGTGCCAGCAGAACACTAGCGGGAGGGACCGGGGAGCTGTTTTTT
D gene: NA; V gene: TRBV7-6; J gene: TRBJ2-7; CDR3 protein: CASSQGLLGSYEQYF; CDR3 DNA: TGTGCCAGCAGCCAAGGACTGTTGGGCTCCTACGAGCAGTACTTC
D gene: TRBD1; V gene: TRBV7-2; J gene: TRBJ2-1; CDR3 protein: CASSTRTGSRTDEQFF; CDR3 DNA: TGTGCCAGCAGCACCAGGACAGGGTCGAGGACGGATGAGCAGTTCTTC
D gene: TRBD1; V gene: TRBV29-1; J gene: TRBJ2-5; CDR3 protein: CSVERDRGPETQYF; CDR3 DNA: TGCAGCGTTGAGAGGGACAGGGGGCCAGAGACCCAGTACTTC
D gene: NA; V gene: TRBV29-1; J gene: TRBJ1-4; CDR3 protein: CSVKRGEVEKLFF; CDR3 DNA: TGCAGCGTTAAACGAGGGGAGGTCGAAAAACTGTTTTTT
D gene: NA; V gene: TRBV4-1; J gene: TRBJ1-2; CDR3 protein: CASSQGALYGYTF; CDR3 DNA: TGCGCCAGCAGCCAGGGGGCCCTCTATGGCTACACCTTC
D gene: NA; V gene: TRBV27; J gene: TRBJ1-2; CDR3 protein: CASSPSGGNYGYTF; CDR3 DNA: TGTGCCAGCAGTCCGTCGGGGGGGAACTATGGCTACACCTTC
D gene: NA; V gene: TRBV4-1; J gene: TRBJ2-7; CDR3 protein: CASSQDVRYPYEQYF; CDR3 DNA: TGCGCCAGCAGCCAAGATGTGCGGTACCCCTACGAGCAGTACTTC
D gene: TRBD2; V gene: TRBV9; J gene: TRBJ2-7; CDR3 protein: CASSVATTSGTYEQYF; CDR3 DNA: TGTGCCAGCAGCGTAGCTACGACTAGCGGGACGTACGAGCAGTACTTC
D gene: TRBD2; V gene: TRBV28; J gene: TRBJ2-3; CDR3 protein: CASSFLLPGTRGSTDTQYF; CDR3 DNA: TGTGCCAGCAGTTTTCTTCTACCTGGGACTAGAGGCAGCACAGATACGCAGTATTTT
D gene: TRBD1; V gene: TRBV19; J gene: TRBJ1-2; CDR3 protein: CASSPGQGYGYTF; CDR3 DNA: TGTGCCAGTAGTCCGGGACAGGGGTATGGCTACACCTTC
D gene: TRBD1; V gene: TRBV5-4; J gene: TRBJ2-2; CDR3 protein: CASSLAGGEVNGELFF; CDR3 DNA: TGTGCCAGCAGCTTGGCAGGGGGCGAAGTAAACGGGGAGCTGTTTTTT
D gene: TRBD2; V gene: TRBV30; J gene: TRBJ2-5; CDR3 protein: CAWSPGASGGKRLETQYF; CDR3 DNA: TGTGCCTGGAGCCCGGGGGCTAGCGGGGGAAAAAGATTAGAGACCCAGTACTTC
D gene: NA; V gene: TRBV6-1; J gene: TRBJ1-6; CDR3 protein: CASSWGVSYNSPLHF; CDR3 DNA: TGTGCCAGCAGTTGGGGGGTCTCCTATAATTCACCCCTCCACTTT
D gene: NA; V gene: TRBV2; J gene: TRBJ1-5; CDR3 protein: CASSEGKGGRWNQPQHF; CDR3 DNA: TGTGCCAGCAGTGAAGGGAAGGGGGGGCGCTGGAATCAGCCCCAGCATTTT
D gene: TRBD1; V gene: TRBV5-1; J gene: TRBJ1-5; CDR3 protein: CASSAGQGQNQPQHF; CDR3 DNA: TGCGCCAGCAGCGCTGGACAGGGTCAGAATCAGCCCCAGCATTTT
D gene: TRBD1; V gene: TRBV19; J gene: TRBJ2-1; CDR3 protein: CASCTGGAYNEQFF; CDR3 DNA: TGTGCCAGCTGTACAGGGGGCGCCTACAATGAGCAGTTCTTC
D gene: NA; V gene: TRBV6-1; J gene: TRBJ2-1; CDR3 protein: CASSEAGRDPDNEQFF; CDR3 DNA: TGTGCCAGCAGTGAAGCTGGCAGGGATCCCGACAATGAGCAGTTCTTC
D gene: NA; V gene: TRBV19; J gene: TRBJ1-5; CDR3 protein: CASSSPDKRNQPQHF; CDR3 DNA: TGTGCCAGTAGTTCTCCGGACAAACGCAATCAGCCCCAGCATTTT
D gene: TRBD2; V gene: TRBV30; J gene: TRBJ2-1; CDR3 protein: CAWTSGGAREQFF; CDR3 DNA: TGTGCCTGGACTAGCGGGGGGGCCAGGGAGCAGTTCTTC
D gene: TRBD1; V gene: TRBV7-9; J gene: TRBJ2-5; CDR3 protein: CASSLGGQGAKETQYF; CDR3 DNA: TGTGCCAGCAGCCTAGGCGGACAGGGGGCGAAGGAGACCCAGTACTTC
D gene: TRBD2; V gene: TRBV6-1; J gene: TRBJ2-1; CDR3 protein: CASRGTSGRAEQFF; CDR3 DNA: TGTGCCAGCAGGGGGACTAGCGGGAGGGCAGAGCAGTTCTTC